Below, 15 T cell receptor beta chains from the same sample are listed, as sequenced in a study of blood T cell repertoires in COVID-19. Assay: immunoSEQ multiplex PCR; the TCRdb copy retains only in-frame clones and omits some. The sample lists over 450,000 clones; roughly nine tenths were seen once. What was sequenced was peripheral blood. These receptors came from a man aged 18 to 29 with COVID-19, enrolled during active disease.

This chain joins TRBV7-9 and TRBJ2-7; the match to TRBD1 covers 11 bases. V was pared by 0 bases and J by 2 bases, with 6 bases of the junction left unmatched. The CDR3 consists of 17 residues. The germline V gene has CDR1 SEHNR and CDR2 FQNEAQ (reference sequence). The CDR3 coding sequence is TGTGCCAGCAGCTTAGCGGGTGGACAGGGGGCGACCTACGAGCAGTACTTC. It codes for CASSLAGGQGATYEQYF.

This clone was detected only a few times. The CDR3 sequence: CASSDVGGGKSYEQYF. Written as DNA, the CDR3 is TGTGCCAGCAGTGATGTAGGGGGCGGCAAATCCTACGAGCAGTACTTC. The rearrangement joins TRBV2 to TRBJ2-7; 7 nucleotides match TRBD1. Germline V gene data show CDR1 as SNHLY and CDR2 as FYNNEI. Trimming at V came to 3 bases and at J to 1 base, leaving 9 bases not matched to a gene. This CDR3 has 16 residues.

This clone appeared many times. The rearrangement uses TRBV6-5 and TRBJ2-1; no reliable D call. The CDR3 has 14 residues. The V end was cut by 6 bases, the J end by 9 bases, with 18 bases between. In germline, CDR1 is MNHEY, CDR2 SVGAGI. The CDR3 region has the DNA TGTGCCAGCAGCCGCGGATCCCTTCCCATTGAGCAGTTCTTC. It specifies CASSRGSLPIEQFF.

The chain employs TRBV19 and TRBJ1-4; D remains ambiguous. The CDR3 runs 15 residues. Germline V gene data show CDR1 as LNHDA and CDR2 as SQIVND (reference sequence). Trimming pared 6 bases from V and 5 bases from J, leaving 16 bases between. The CDR3 DNA is TGTGCCAGTAGGCAATACAGCGGACCCAATGAAAAACTGTTTTTT. Its translation: CASRQYSGPNEKLFF.

This clone showed up just once. The chain recombines TRBV27 with TRBJ1-1; a weak D match, TRBD1 (6 bases). The germline gives CDR1 MNHEY, CDR2 SMNVEV (reference sequence). The CDR3 runs 14 residues. V lost 5 bases, J lost 2 bases, and 12 bases lay in between. The CDR3 here is CASSPPGHNTEAFF. DNA of the CDR3: TGTGCCAGCAGTCCACCGGGACATAACACTGAAGCTTTCTTT.

This chain links TRBV5-8 with TRBJ2-1; no definite D call. The germline gives CDR1 SGHTS, CDR2 YDEGEE. The CDR3 is made up of 14 amino acids. The V gene lost 2 bases and the J gene lost 0 bases, with 6 bases spanning the gap. The CDR3 DNA reads as TGTGCCAGCAGCTTTCTCCGCTCCTACAATGAGCAGTTCTTC. Amino acids: CASSFLRSYNEQFF.

The chain joins TRBV27 to TRBJ2-1, with 8 bases that match TRBD2. The V gene end was trimmed by 7 bases and the J gene end by 5 bases; junction bases not matched to a gene: 7. This CDR3 has 14 residues. Germline values: CDR1 MNHEY, CDR2 SMNVEV (reference sequence). The CDR3 protein is CASTSREGDNEQFF. Here the CDR3 DNA reads TGTGCCAGCACTTCCCGGGAGGGTGACAATGAGCAGTTCTTC.

The rearrangement links TRBV6-5 to TRBJ2-1; perhaps TRBD2 as D (5 bases). Trimming took off 8 bases at V and 10 bases at J, with 18 bases between the two ends. This CDR3 region has 13 residues. Germline assignment: CDR1 MNHEY and CDR2 SVGAGI. CDR3 DNA: TGTGCCAGCGGACTCGAGACCACGGGCGAGCAGTTCTTC. Its protein is CASGLETTGEQFF.

The J gene is TRBJ2-2, the V gene TRBV5-4; 8 positions agree with TRBD1. V lost 5 bases, J lost 4 bases, and 10 bases stayed unmatched. Germline loops: CDR1 SGHNT, CDR2 YYREEE (reference sequence). CDR3 length equals 16 residues. CDR3 sequence (DNA): TGTGCCAGCAGGAAGAGTACAGGGGGTACCACCGGGGAGCTGTTTTTT. Its protein is CASRKSTGGTTGELFF.

V and J are TRBV10-2 and TRBJ1-5; D is possibly TRBD1 (6 bases). The CDR3 has 16 residues. In germline, CDR1 is WSHSY, CDR2 SAAADI. V was pared by 1 base and J by 1 base, with 11 bases between. CDR3 protein: CASSELLRGSNQPQHF. The CDR3 region has the DNA TGCGCCAGCAGTGAGTTGTTAAGGGGGAGCAATCAGCCCCAGCATTTT.

The V call is TRBV5-7, the J call TRBJ2-7; 12 positions match TRBD2. TRBV5-7 is marked as an open reading frame, function uncertain. The CDR3 loop spans 16 amino acids. The V segment lost 4 bases and the J segment 3 bases; nucleotides outside the gene matches: 8. CDR3 residues: CASSGTSGGQNYEQYF. In nucleotides, the CDR3 is TGTGCCAGCAGCGGCACTAGCGGGGGGCAAAACTACGAGCAGTACTTC.

The chain employs TRBV19 and TRBJ1-1; tentative D call: TRBD1 (6 bases). This CDR3 is built from 13 residues. Germline V CDR1 and CDR2: LNHDA, SQIVND (reference sequence). V dropped 5 bases and J dropped 2 bases, with 9 bases sitting between them. This CDR3 is CASSQGSNTEAFF. CDR3 DNA sequence: TGTGCCAGTAGTCAGGGGTCTAACACTGAAGCTTTCTTT.

The genes are TRBV5-1 and TRBJ2-1; 9 nucleotides agree with TRBD2. V lost 5 bases to trimming and J lost 7 bases; unmatched junction nucleotides: 10. This CDR3 has 15 residues. Germline V gives CDR1 SGHRS, CDR2 YFSETQ. The CDR3 region has the DNA TGCGCCAGCAGACTTAGCGGGAGAGAGGTGAATGAGCAGTTCTTC. Its protein product is CASRLSGREVNEQFF.

V is TRBV10-2 and J is TRBJ2-1, with D possibly matching TRBD2 (5 bases). The CDR3 has 14 residues. Germline CDR1 WSHSY, CDR2 SAAADI. Trimming left V 6 bases short and J 8 bases short, with 17 bases between. CDR3 sequence (DNA): TGCGCCAGCAGCGAAACGACTATTTCTCATGAGCAGTTCTTC. It is translated as CASSETTISHEQFF.

V gene TRBV2 combines with J gene TRBJ2-7; D unresolved. This CDR3 has 14 residues. Trimming removed 1 base from V and 0 bases from J, with 7 bases in between. Germline CDR1 reads SNHLY; CDR2 reads FYNNEI. This CDR3 is CASSEGIPSYEQYF. The CDR3 DNA sequence: TGTGCCAGCAGTGAAGGTATTCCCTCCTACGAGCAGTACTTC.